Below, 5 T cell receptor beta chains from the same sample are listed, as sequenced in a study of breast tumors, draining lymph nodes, adjacent tissues. TCRdb re-analysed the multiplex PCR reads in MiXCR, keeping a single row per CDR3 protein. The profile shows about 13,000 distinct CDR3 sequences, 62% of them singletons. Sequencing was carried out using tumor-adjacent breast tissue. The receptor source for this set is a female donor with breast cancer. Some clones in this sample may be carry-over from other donors' samples.

The chain links TRBV6-5 to TRBJ1-4; 10 bases fit TRBD1. The CDR3 extends over 16 amino acids. The germline gives CDR1 MNHEY, CDR2 SVGAGI. V shed 5 bases, J shed 6 bases, and the junction held 9 bases outside the gene matches. In DNA, the CDR3 is TGTGCCAGCAGTCGACTCGCCGGGACAGGGGATGAAAAACTGTTTTTT. It yields the protein CASSRLAGTGDEKLFF.

The V call is TRBV20-1, the J call TRBJ2-7; tentative D call: TRBD2 (6 bases). CDR3 size: 13 residues. Germline loops: CDR1 DFQATT, CDR2 SNEGSKA (reference sequence). V dropped 6 bases and J dropped 3 bases, with 15 bases sitting between them. The CDR3 protein is CSAPSEEGYEQYF. In DNA, the CDR3 is TGCAGTGCCCCTAGCGAGGAGGGCTACGAGCAGTACTTC.

This chain connects TRBV12-3 or TRBV12-4 to TRBJ2-3; no reliable D call. The CDR3 sequence is 11 residues long. V shed 6 bases and J shed 6 bases, with 7 bases lying between them. The DNA of the CDR3 is TGTGCCAGCAGCCCAAAGGATACGCAGTATTTT. Translated, it gives CASSPKDTQYF.

This clonotype came up many times. This chain links TRBV5-8 with TRBJ1-2, with 8 bases fitting TRBD1. V lost 3 bases and J lost 4; bases outside the gene matches: 11. Germline assignment: CDR1 SGHTS and CDR2 YDEGEE. The CDR3 spans 16 residues. CDR3 in DNA: TGTGCCAGCAGCTGGGACCTTGACAGGGGCGGCTATGGCTACACCTTC. As protein: CASSWDLDRGGYGYTF. Looking up the rest from reference TRBV5-8 and TRBJ1-2 gives the full variable domain: EAGVTQSPTHLIKTRGQQATLRCSPISGHTSVYWYQQALGLGLQFLLWYDEGEERNRGNFPPRFSGRQFPNYSSELNVNALELEDSALYLCASSWDLDRGGYGYTFGSGTRLTVV.

The rearrangement joins TRBV12-3 or TRBV12-4 to TRBJ1-6; 10 bases agree with TRBD1. Trimming removed 5 bases from V and 9 bases from J; junction bases left unmatched: 10. CDR3 length equals 16 residues. CDR3 loop: CASSPRGTGALSPLHF. In nucleotides, the CDR3 is TGTGCCAGCAGTCCGCGCGGGACAGGGGCCCTTTCACCCCTCCACTTT.